This T cell receptor beta chain stems from a study of shared clonotypes between healthy human individuals. CDR3 size: 15 residues. Trimming cost V 5 bases and J 4 bases; bases outside gene matches: 10. Germline CDR1 is KGHSH and CDR2 is LQKENI. Worth noting for this clone: The antigen is unknown.

Study results and caveats: In general, naive subsets displayed greater estimated richness than memory subsets did.

The DNA input per sorted-subset replicate PCR was 200 ng, corresponding to roughly 31,000 T cell genomes. Produced via immunoSEQ multiplex PCR; TCRdb's table is partial and in-frame only. The table shows about 2.4 million clones, with around 90% occurring only once. Sequences were obtained from naive CD4+ T cells sorted from blood. The subset is: CD45RA+ positively selected. This sequence originates from a man aged 18 to 30 in good health. The chain joins TRBV18 to TRBJ1-1; 7 bases are a match to TRBD1. Written as DNA, the CDR3 is TGTGCCAGCTCAACAACAGGGGTAGGGGGCACTGAAGCTTTCTTT. This encodes CASSTTGVGGTEAFF.